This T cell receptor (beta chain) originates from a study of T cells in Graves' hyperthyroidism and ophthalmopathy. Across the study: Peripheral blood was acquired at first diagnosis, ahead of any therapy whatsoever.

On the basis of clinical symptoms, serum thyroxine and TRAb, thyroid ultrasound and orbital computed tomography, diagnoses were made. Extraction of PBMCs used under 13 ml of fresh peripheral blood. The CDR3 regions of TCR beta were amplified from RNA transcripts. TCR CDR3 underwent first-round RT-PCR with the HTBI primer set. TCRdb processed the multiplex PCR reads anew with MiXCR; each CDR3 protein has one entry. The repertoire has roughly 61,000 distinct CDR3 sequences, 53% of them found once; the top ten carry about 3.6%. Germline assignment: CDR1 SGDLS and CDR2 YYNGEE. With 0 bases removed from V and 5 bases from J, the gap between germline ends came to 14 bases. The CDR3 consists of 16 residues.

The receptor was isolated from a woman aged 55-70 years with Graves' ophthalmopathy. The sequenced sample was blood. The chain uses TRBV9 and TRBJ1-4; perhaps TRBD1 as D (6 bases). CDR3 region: CASSVEGGRKNEKLFF. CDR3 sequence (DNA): TGTGCCAGCAGCGTAGAGGGGGGACGGAAGAATGAAAAACTGTTTTTT.